A single sample gave rise to the 13 T cell receptor beta chains below, sequenced in a study of naive and memory T cell subsets. Both TRBC1 and TRBC2 were covered by a beta constant-region primer of two equimolar oligonucleotides. TCRdb fed the UMI-ligation and nested PCR reads into MiXCR, producing one record per CDR3 protein. The table lists about 21,000 distinct CDR3 sequences, more than 9.5% of them singletons. The sample comprised central memory CD8+ T cells from blood. Receptor source: a human donor in good health.

The table lists this clonotype with many counts. In nucleotides, the CDR3 is TGTGCCAGCAGTATCGGAGGAGCGAACACTGAAGCTTTCTTT. Its protein product is CASSIGGANTEAFF. V usage is TRBV27 and J usage is TRBJ1-1; unclear D gene. Looked up from germline, CDR1 is MNHEY and CDR2 is SMNVEV (reference sequence). This CDR3 is built from 14 residues. Trimming took 5 bases from V and 1 from J, leaving 11 bases between them.

The V and J genes are TRBV19 and TRBJ2-5; TRBD2 matches at 9 bases. CDR1 is LNHDA, CDR2 SQIVND, per germline (reference sequence). The V segment lost 1 base and the J segment 5 bases; nucleotides outside the gene matches: 8. This CDR3 spans 16 amino acids. DNA for the CDR3: TGTGCCAGTAGTATAGTGAGTAGCGGGAGTTTTGAGACCCAGTACTTC. Its translation is CASSIVSSGSFETQYF.

The J gene is TRBJ2-1, the V gene TRBV6-1; D call uncertain. With 7 bases removed from V and 5 bases from J, the gap between germline ends came to 9 bases. Germline assignment: CDR1 MNHNS and CDR2 SASEGT. The length of the CDR3 is 12 residues. CDR3 amino acids: CASNLVHNEQFF. In nucleotides, the CDR3 is TGTGCCAGCAATCTAGTACACAATGAGCAGTTCTTC.

In its sample, this clonotype was seen a few times. The chain carries TRBV4-1 and TRBJ2-5, with 10 positions matching TRBD2. The V gene end was trimmed by 0 bases and the J gene end by 2 bases; junction bases not matched to a gene: 9. The CDR3 runs to 18 residues. Germline V gene data show CDR1 as MGHRA and CDR2 as YSYEKL. DNA of the CDR3: TGCGCCAGCAGCCAAGATAGGCTAGCGGGAGTAAGGCAAGAGACCCAGTACTTC. This encodes CASSQDRLAGVRQETQYF.

There are many counts of this clonotype. Written as DNA, the CDR3 is TGTGCCATCTTTGTAGCGCCGATCAATGAGCAGTTCTTC. Translating gives CAIFVAPINEQFF. The chain employs TRBV7-9 and TRBJ2-1; D is possibly TRBD2 (5 bases). Germline assignment: CDR1 SEHNR and CDR2 FQNEAQ (reference sequence). The V end was cut by 10 bases, the J end by 6 bases, with 16 bases between. The CDR3 sequence is 13 residues long.

There are a few counts of this clonotype. The chain uses TRBV28 and TRBJ2-2; D not resolved. This CDR3 has 14 residues. Germline CDR1 is MDHEN and CDR2 is SYDVKM. Trimming took 2 bases from V and 3 from J, leaving 7 bases between them. This CDR3 reads CASSLGVHTGELFF. The CDR3, as DNA: TGTGCCAGCAGTTTAGGGGTACACACCGGGGAGCTGTTTTTT.

There are many counts of this clonotype. This rearrangement joins TRBV24-1 to TRBJ1-5, with a tentative D call TRBD1 (5 bases). CDR1 is KGHDR and CDR2 is SFDVKD in the germline V gene. V lost 4 bases and J lost 5, with 14 bases in between. The CDR3 has 15 residues. The CDR3 nucleotides read TGTGCCACCAGTGAGCTAGTTCAGGGATATCAGCCCCAGCATTTT. The encoded protein is CATSELVQGYQPQHF.

This clonotype rates as medium-sized. CDR3 region: CASSASGGGSYEQYF. CDR3 nucleotide sequence: TGTGCCAGCAGTGCTAGTGGCGGGGGCTCCTACGAGCAGTACTTC. The chain couples TRBV2 to TRBJ2-7; 7 nucleotides line up with TRBD2. The CDR3 length is 15 residues. V shed 4 bases and J 0 bases; nucleotides not matched to a gene: 6. Germline CDR1 and CDR2: SNHLY and FYNNEI.

The V and J genes are TRBV3-1 and TRBJ2-7; D unclear. V shed 0 bases and J shed 0 bases, with 6 bases lying between them. Per germline, CDR1 LGHDT and CDR2 YNNKEL (reference sequence). This CDR3 is built from 14 residues. The CDR3 spells CASSQDLYSYEQYF. Here the CDR3 DNA reads TGTGCCAGCAGCCAAGATTTGTACTCCTACGAGCAGTACTTC.

This clonotype was observed at least ten times. The V gene is TRBV2, the J gene TRBJ2-4; D is perhaps TRBD2 (7 bases). CDR3 length: 16 amino acids. From germline, CDR1 is SNHLY and CDR2 FYNNEI. V was trimmed by 3 bases and J by 6 bases, leaving 18 bases between them. CDR3 loop: CASSDRGGNSLNIQYF. DNA of the CDR3: TGTGCCAGCAGTGATAGGGGGGGAAACTCCCTAAACATTCAGTACTTC.

There are a few counts of this clonotype. The chain combines TRBV4-1 with TRBJ1-1; a weak D match, TRBD1 (5 bases). This CDR3 region has 16 residues. With 0 bases removed from V and 4 bases from J, the gap between germline ends came to 15 bases. From germline, CDR1 is MGHRA and CDR2 YSYEKL. The CDR3 region is CASSQEIRGSGTEAFF. The CDR3 coding sequence is TGCGCCAGCAGCCAAGAAATAAGGGGTTCGGGCACTGAAGCTTTCTTT.

The rearrangement links TRBV15 to TRBJ2-6; 9 bases line up with TRBD1. The length of the CDR3 is 17 residues. The junction had 5 bases not matched to a gene; V was cut back by 5 bases and J by 0 bases. CDR1 is LNHNV, CDR2 YYDKDF, per germline (reference sequence). The CDR3 DNA reads TGTGCCACCAGCGTGGGACAGGGCCTCTCTGGGGCCAACGTCCTGACTTTC. This sequence encodes CATSVGQGLSGANVLTF.

This clonotype came up many times. V and J are TRBV11-2 and TRBJ2-1; D possibly matches TRBD1 or TRBD2 (6 bases each). CDR1 is SGHAT, CDR2 FQNNGV, per germline. The CDR3 runs 17 residues. Trimming left V 0 bases short and J 8 bases short, with 20 bases between. Written as DNA, the CDR3 is TGTGCCAGCAGCTTAGAGTCGGGTCGGGGGCGGCGCGATGAGCAGTTCTTC. Its translation: CASSLESGRGRRDEQFF.